This T cell receptor beta chain came from a study of blood T cell repertoires in COVID-19. Overall study: The analysed material was cDNA or gDNA that came from T cells, B-cell-depleted T cells, or PBMCs.

V was trimmed by 4 bases and J by 6 bases, leaving 16 bases between them. CDR1 is KGHDR and CDR2 is SFDVKD in the germline V gene. The CDR3 consists of 15 residues. Authors' processing steps: Reference gene primer amplification gave estimated nucleated cell counts. The table came from immunoSEQ multiplex PCR; TCRdb's copy has only in-frame clones and leaves some out. V, J and clone size reflect that table, while D and trimming were determined from the DNA. The table lists about 340,000 clones, around nine tenths of them singletons. J is TRBJ2-3 and V is TRBV24-1; weak D call: TRBD2 (6 bases). This TCR was sampled from a woman aged 18 to 35 who had recovered from COVID-19. Sequencing was carried out using peripheral blood. The CDR3 here is CATSDRDWARDTQYF. CDR3 coding DNA: TGTGCCACCAGTGACCGGGACTGGGCACGGGATACGCAGTATTTT.